This TCR beta chain came from a study of breast tumors, draining lymph nodes, adjacent tissues. Study observations and caveats: Compared with basal-like, luminal-like tumors shared significantly more repertoire with nontumor tissue. Compared with lymph nodes, tumors were less diverse; compared with nontumor tissue, more. Most tumor T cells seemingly derive from lymph node, then expand in tumor.

The lymph nodes were axillary draining lymph nodes from breast cancer patients. This clonotype was recorded many times. Its antigen is undetermined. This may be a read error: a much more frequent sequence differs by one nucleotide. Each CDR3 protein is one row after TCRdb ran MiXCR on the multiplex PCR reads. The sample yields about 230,000 distinct CDR3 sequences, roughly 32% seen once. This CDR3 has 13 residues. V lost 6 bases to trimming and J lost 3 bases; unmatched junction nucleotides: 4. The V gene's germline CDR1 is MNHEY and CDR2 SVGEGT. Sequenced sample: axillary lymph node tissue. This receptor was identified in a female donor with breast cancer. Some clones in this sample may be carry-over from other donors' samples. The chain has TRBV6-2 or TRBV6-3 and TRBJ2-7, with 8 bases that match TRBD2. CDR3 amino acids: CASSHTSGYEQYF. The CDR3 coding sequence is TGTGCCAGCAGCCATACTAGCGGCTACGAGCAGTACTTC.